The clone carrying this T cell receptor (beta chain) appeared a single time. The antigen remains undetermined. Donors comprised only Caucasian adults living in Nashville, Tennessee. Both subsets, CD45RA+ naive and CD45RA-negative memory, were split from the CD4+ cells. Clones were read by immunoSEQ multiplex PCR, and TCRdb kept only the in-frame ones, dropping some. The sample has 2.3 million or so clones; 80% to 95% are singletons. The data were obtained in a study of shared clonotypes between healthy human individuals. The CDR3 is 14 amino acids. CDR1 SGHRS and CDR2 YFSETQ come from the germline V gene. Unmatched junction bases numbered 5, after V lost 4 bases and J lost 2 bases. Study conclusions and caveats: In a few donors, roughly 5.2% of naive CD4 clonotypes appeared in common.

The rearrangement uses TRBV5-1 and TRBJ2-7, with 8 positions matching TRBD1. The TCR comes from a man younger than 30 in good health. Some clones in this sample may be carry-over from other donors' samples. The sample consisted of naive CD4+ T cells from PBMCs. Indicated subset: CD45RA+ positively selected. CDR3 amino acids: CASSIGQGTYEQYF. CDR3 sequence (DNA): TGCGCCAGCAGCATCGGACAGGGTACCTACGAGCAGTACTTC.